This T cell receptor (gamma chain) derives from a study of Vδ1+ human thymocytes. Broader study findings: Thymic TRG and TRD repertoires appeared highly polyclonal. Unexpected Vdelta2 sequences could cause misinterpretation of bulk repertoire data. Unlike peripheral blood Vdelta1+ controls, thymic delta-chain sequences included around 21% Vdelta2 and few Vdelta3.

This clone was counted between two and nine times. Its antigen is still unknown. The sorted cells were CD3+ Vdelta1+ Vdelta2- thymocytes from alphabeta-depleted thymus. The template was reverse-transcribed extracted RNA. CDR3 amplicons came from multiplex PCR with pooled V-gene forward and constant-region reverse primers. TCRdb re-called clones from the multiplex PCR reads using CATT. Seen here are about 23,000 gamma-chain clones, around 15% observed once, and the top ten hold roughly 2%. J lost 6 bases, V lost 3 bases, and 4 bases had no gene match. The CDR3 totals 13 residues. Per the germline V gene, CDR1 is VENAVY and CDR2 is YDSYNSRV.

The chain joins TRGV8 to TRGJP1. This clonotype originated in a child younger than two who had congenital heart surgery. The material sequenced was Vdelta1+ gamma-delta thymocytes from the thymus. Specified subset: FACS-sorted CD3+ TCRalphabeta- TCRVdelta1+ TCRVdelta2- thymocytes. The CDR3 nucleotides read TGTGCCACCTGGGATTTATCTGGTTGGTTCAAGATATTT. This translates into CATWDLSGWFKIF.